Below are 30 T cell receptor beta chains sequenced from a single sample in a study of cytomegalovirus exposure and HLA in healthy donors (dated by TCRdb to 2015 to 2018). Library preparation employed the immunoSEQ multiplex PCR assay. TCRdb stores this immuneACCESS table with in-frame sequences only. Part of the clones is absent; in the studies checked, under half of the shortfall reflects unresolved V genes, and no reason is known for the rest. The table for this sample lists around 200,000 clones; approximately 78% of them were counted only once. The top ten clones comprise about 1.2% of the sample. Sequenced sample: PBMCs. Every receptor here comes from a woman aged 25 to 39 in good health and CMV-seronegative.

The chain couples TRBV6-1 to TRBJ2-1; 11 bases line up with TRBD2. Trimming at V came to 8 bases and at J to 7 bases, leaving 10 bases not matched to a gene. Germline CDR1 and CDR2: MNHNS and SASEGT. This CDR3 comprises 15 residues. CDR3: CASATASGGINEQFF. CDR3 in DNA: TGTGCCAGCGCGACCGCTAGCGGGGGGATAAATGAGCAGTTCTTC.

J is TRBJ2-3 and V is TRBV7-8; D may be TRBD1 (5 bases). The germline V and J ends were trimmed by 1 base and 1 base, with 12 bases remaining between them. Per germline, CDR1 SGHVS and CDR2 FQNEAQ. The CDR3 has 16 residues. CDR3 DNA: TGTGCCAGCAGCTTAGGACAGAGATACCGCACAGATACGCAGTATTTT. Its translation: CASSLGQRYRTDTQYF.

This clone was counted once. This chain connects TRBV7-3 to TRBJ2-1, with 8 positions matching TRBD2. From germline, CDR1 is SGHTA and CDR2 FQGTGA. J gave up 9 bases and V 1 base, and 11 bases lay outside the gene matches. This CDR3 contains 16 residues. The CDR3 sequence: CASSLIPGGHTGEQFF. The CDR3 nucleotides are TGTGCCAGCAGCTTAATTCCGGGAGGGCATACCGGTGAGCAGTTCTTC.

This chain links TRBV7-2 with TRBJ2-5; TRBD2 matches at 14 bases. V trimming: 5 bases; J trimming: 1 base; junction bases outside the gene matches: 3. This CDR3 comprises 16 residues. Germline CDR1 and CDR2: SGHTA and FQGNSA. CDR3 region: CASSTGLAGGQETQYF. CDR3 in DNA: TGTGCCAGCAGCACCGGACTAGCGGGGGGCCAAGAGACCCAGTACTTC.

The V call is TRBV5-1, the J call TRBJ2-1, with D maybe TRBD2 (5 bases). Germline V lookup: CDR1 SGHRS, CDR2 YFSETQ. The CDR3 consists of 12 residues. Trimming shortened V by 0 bases and J by 7 bases, and 5 bases separated the two germline ends. CDR3 in amino acids: CASSLGLNEQFF. The CDR3 region has the DNA TGCGCCAGCAGCTTGGGACTAAATGAGCAGTTCTTC.

The chain is built from TRBV7-6 and TRBJ2-5; D is perhaps TRBD1 (6 bases). With 4 bases removed from V and 0 bases from J, the gap between germline ends came to 18 bases. The CDR3 totals 17 residues. CDR1 SGHVS and CDR2 FNYEAQ come from the germline V gene. CDR3 sequence (DNA): TGTGCCAGCAGCTCTTCGGGGCAGGGGAATTACCAAGAGACCCAGTACTTC. Residues: CASSSSGQGNYQETQYF.

As DNA, the CDR3 is TGTGCCAGCAGCTTGGAACTAGCGGCTAGCTCCTACGAGCAGTACTTC. Translation gives CASSLELAASSYEQYF. The chain employs TRBV5-4 and TRBJ2-7; 8 bases match TRBD2. Germline-derived CDR1 and CDR2 are SGHNT and YYREEE (reference sequence). The CDR3 is 16 residues long. After removal of 0 bases from V and 0 bases from J, the junction contained 5 bases not matched to a gene.

This clone came up once. CDR3 sequence (DNA): TGTGCCAGCAGTCCCCAAAATTGGTACTCTCGAGAGTACAATGAGCAGTTCTTC. Protein product: CASSPQNWYSREYNEQFF. The chain is built from TRBV27 and TRBJ2-1; D is unclear. CDR1 and CDR2 from the germline V gene are MNHEY and SMNVEV (reference sequence). The CDR3 spans 18 residues. V was shortened by 5 bases and J by 4 bases, with 24 bases between the two germline ends.

This chain joins TRBV5-3 and TRBJ1-5, with TRBD1 identical over 10 bases. TRBV5-3 is marked as an open reading frame, function uncertain. The V and J ends lost 0 bases and 5 bases, in that order; junction bases with no gene match: 2. The CDR3 covers 15 residues. CDR3 DNA sequence: TGTGCCAGAAGCTTGGGGGGGACAGGGGATCAGCCCCAGCATTTT. Protein product: CARSLGGTGDQPQHF.

This chain uses TRBV6-5 with TRBJ2-3; a possible D gene is TRBD2 (5 bases). CDR1 is MNHEY, CDR2 SVGAGI, per germline. V gave up 6 bases and J gave up 6 bases, with 19 bases separating them. The CDR3 loop spans 15 amino acids. The CDR3, as DNA: TGTGCCAGCAGGCCCGGACTCTCAGTCCGGGATACGCAGTATTTT. Translating it yields CASRPGLSVRDTQYF.

This sequence joins TRBV6-5 and TRBJ2-7; TRBD1 aligns across 11 bases. Germline values: CDR1 MNHEY, CDR2 SVGAGI. The CDR3 contains 15 residues. Trimming removed 4 bases from V and 6 bases from J; junction bases left unmatched: 8. CDR3 residues: CASSLDSGTGGEQYF. CDR3 bases: TGTGCCAGCAGTTTGGACTCCGGGACAGGGGGCGAGCAGTACTTC.

The chain employs TRBV11-2 and TRBJ1-2; TRBD1 aligns across 7 bases. CDR1 is SGHAT and CDR2 is FQNNGV in the germline V gene. The length of the CDR3 is 16 residues. V trimming: 5 bases; J trimming: 6 bases; junction bases outside the gene matches: 15. CDR3 region: CASSRFEAGGKDGYTF. DNA for the CDR3: TGTGCCAGCAGCCGTTTTGAGGCAGGGGGAAAAGATGGCTACACCTTC.

The chain joins TRBV5-1 to TRBJ2-3; D is unclear. Trimming removed 4 bases from V and 0 bases from J, with 6 bases in between. The CDR3 loop spans 13 amino acids. Germline loops: CDR1 SGHRS, CDR2 YFSETQ. CDR3 bases: TGCGCCAGCAGCCTGAGGAGCACAGATACGCAGTATTTT. This translates into CASSLRSTDTQYF.

This chain links TRBV5-1 with TRBJ2-1, with D maybe TRBD2 (5 bases). The ends were cut back, 0 bases at V and 7 bases at J, with 20 bases in the middle. The CDR3 consists of 17 residues. Germline V lookup: CDR1 SGHRS, CDR2 YFSETQ. CDR3 residues: CASSLGRWERASNEQFF. As DNA, the CDR3 is TGCGCCAGCAGCTTGGGCAGGTGGGAGAGAGCTAGTAATGAGCAGTTCTTC.

The chain combines TRBV27 with TRBJ1-3; D gene unclear. Germline V gives CDR1 MNHEY, CDR2 SMNVEV (reference sequence). V was clipped by 6 bases and J by 2 bases, with 8 bases between them. The CDR3 loop spans 13 amino acids. The CDR3 region has the DNA TGTGCCAGCAGACAGCCCGCTGGAAACACCATATATTTT. It encodes CASRQPAGNTIYF.

The chain couples TRBV19 to TRBJ2-7, with TRBD1 matching 7 bases. Looked up from germline, CDR1 is LNHDA and CDR2 is SQIVND (reference sequence). V shed 5 bases and J 3 bases; nucleotides not matched to a gene: 1. This CDR3 contains 12 residues. The DNA for the CDR3 is TGTGCCAGTAGTCACAGGGGCTACGAGCAGTACTTC. Residues: CASSHRGYEQYF.

This clone was recorded a few times. This sequence joins TRBV6-1 and TRBJ2-3; a possible D gene is TRBD1 (5 bases). Between the trimmed V and J ends, which lost 4 bases and 3 bases, there was a span of 11 bases. Germline lookup yields CDR1 MNHNS and CDR2 SASEGT. This CDR3 has 14 amino acids. The CDR3 nucleotides are TGTGCCAGCAGTGGGGGCTGGGATACAGATACGCAGTATTTT. Protein product: CASSGGWDTDTQYF.

The DNA of the CDR3 is TGTGCCTGGAGTGTCGACAGGGCCTACGAGCAGTACTTC. It yields the protein CAWSVDRAYEQYF. The chain combines TRBV30 with TRBJ2-7; TRBD1 matches at 7 bases. The CDR3 runs 13 residues. CDR1 GTSNPN and CDR2 SVGIG come from the germline V gene (reference sequence). With 0 bases clipped from V and 2 bases from J, the junction kept 1 base outside the gene matches.

This rearrangement joins TRBV27 to TRBJ1-6; D gene unclear. Germline lookup yields CDR1 MNHEY and CDR2 SMNVEV (reference sequence). CDR3 length: 17 residues. Trimming left V 4 bases short and J 2 bases short, with 15 bases between. CDR3 sequence reads: CASSSDSLNPYNSPLHF. As DNA, the CDR3 is TGTGCCAGCAGTTCTGACTCACTTAACCCCTATAATTCACCCCTCCACTTT.

This clone was observed a handful of times. This chain joins TRBV27 and TRBJ2-1; 8 bases match TRBD2. The CDR3 loop spans 17 amino acids. Germline lookup yields CDR1 MNHEY and CDR2 SMNVEV (reference sequence). The trim removed 6 bases at V and 7 bases at J, leaving 17 bases unmatched. As DNA, the CDR3 is TGTGCCAGCAGAGTCGATCCCCCCGGGACTAGTTCGAATGAGCAGTTCTTC. It translates to CASRVDPPGTSSNEQFF.

This chain connects TRBV6-1 to TRBJ1-1; no definite D call. CDR3 length: 14 residues. Germline-derived CDR1 and CDR2 are MNHNS and SASEGT. V lost 2 bases and J 4 bases, leaving 11 bases between the germline ends. The CDR3 here is CASSEFSVSTEAFF. CDR3 coding DNA: TGTGCCAGCAGTGAATTTTCAGTATCCACTGAAGCTTTCTTT.

This rearrangement joins TRBV10-1 to TRBJ1-5; the match to TRBD1 covers 10 bases. The CDR3 totals 13 residues. The germline V gene has CDR1 WNHNN and CDR2 SYGVQD (reference sequence). V dropped 10 bases and J dropped 6; count of bases not matched to a gene: 6. Here the CDR3 reads CATSRDRGQPQHF. The CDR3 DNA reads as TGCGCCACATCCCGGGACAGGGGTCAGCCCCAGCATTTT.

The rearrangement joins TRBV6-5 to TRBJ1-1, with 7 bases that match TRBD1. V lost 5 bases, J lost 2 bases, and 8 bases stayed unmatched. Germline assignment: CDR1 MNHEY and CDR2 SVGAGI. The CDR3 loop spans 15 amino acids. The CDR3 region is CASSPRQGRNTEAFF. CDR3 in DNA: TGTGCCAGCAGTCCTAGACAGGGAAGAAACACTGAAGCTTTCTTT.

V usage is TRBV4-1 and J usage is TRBJ1-5, with 8 bases that match TRBD1. V was clipped by 5 bases and J by 6 bases; unmatched bases: 12. This CDR3 has 16 amino acids. Germline CDR1 reads MGHRA; CDR2 reads YSYEKL. The CDR3: CASSRGQGAMTQPQHF. The CDR3 nucleotides are TGCGCCAGCAGCAGAGGGCAGGGGGCGATGACTCAGCCCCAGCATTTT.

This chain uses TRBV27 with TRBJ2-7, with TRBD2 as a possible D gene (5 bases). The V end lost 4 bases, the J end lost 0 bases, and 10 bases lay between the germline ends. This CDR3 comprises 14 residues. CDR1 and CDR2 from the germline V gene are MNHEY and SMNVEV (reference sequence). The CDR3 DNA sequence: TGTGCCAGCAGTTATGAGGGAAGCTCCTACGAGCAGTACTTC. Its protein is CASSYEGSSYEQYF.

The chain employs TRBV28 and TRBJ2-7; 7 nucleotides line up with TRBD1. Germline trimming cut 5 bases from V and 1 base from J; bases unmatched to any gene: 8. Germline V gives CDR1 MDHEN, CDR2 SYDVKM. The CDR3 sequence is 15 residues long. The chain's CDR3 is CASSPTGKGSYEQYF. Here the CDR3 DNA reads TGTGCCAGCAGTCCGACAGGGAAAGGGTCCTACGAGCAGTACTTC.

The rearrangement links TRBV5-1 to TRBJ1-1; D gene ambiguous. The CDR3 covers 14 residues. Per the germline V gene, CDR1 is SGHRS and CDR2 is YFSETQ. Trimming pared 0 bases from V and 4 bases from J, leaving 10 bases between. The CDR3 DNA reads TGCGCCAGCAGCTTGGTGTCTAGAGGCACTGAAGCTTTCTTT. Protein: CASSLVSRGTEAFF. The whole variable domain, remainder taken from reference TRBV5-1 and TRBJ1-1, is KAGVTQTPRYLIKTRGQQVTLSCSPISGHRSVSWYQQTPGQGLQFLFEYFSETQRNKGNFPGRFSGRQFSNSRSEMNVSTLELGDSALYLCASSLVSRGTEAFFGQGTRLTVV.

The chain carries TRBV6-7 and TRBJ2-3; tentative D call: TRBD2 (5 bases). TRBV6-7 is identified as an open reading frame with a role that is uncertain. This CDR3 spans 13 amino acids. Trimming shortened V by 7 bases and J by 8 bases, and 16 bases separated the two germline ends. This CDR3 is CASKDNFRGTQYF. The DNA for the CDR3 is TGTGCCAGCAAGGATAATTTCCGGGGTACGCAGTATTTT.

This sequence joins TRBV9 and TRBJ1-4, with D perhaps TRBD1 (6 bases). The CDR3 covers 15 residues. V was clipped by 0 bases and J by 5 bases, with 11 bases between them. CDR1 and CDR2 from the germline V gene are SGDLS and YYNGEE. CDR3 sequence reads: CASSVGTVGNEKLFF. DNA for the CDR3: TGTGCCAGCAGCGTAGGGACAGTCGGGAATGAAAAACTGTTTTTT.

V usage is TRBV6-1 and J usage is TRBJ1-6; D perhaps matches TRBD1 (5 bases). Germline-derived CDR1 and CDR2 are MNHNS and SASEGT. The CDR3 spans 13 residues. V dropped 8 bases and J dropped 10 bases, with 15 bases sitting between them. The CDR3 DNA reads as TGTGCCAGCCGGTCTTGGGGCTGGTCACCCCTCCACTTT. This translates into CASRSWGWSPLHF.